This TCR beta chain was retrieved from a study of cytomegalovirus exposure and HLA in healthy donors. Findings and caveats of the study: Researchers reported in a later analysis that common viral pathogens appeared linked to several top clusters.

Points on this clone: The antigen is not known.

It was with 60 Vbeta and 13 Jbeta primers that the PCR ran. Data came from immunoSEQ multiplex PCR; TCRdb stores just in-frame clones and leaves some out. The data show approximately 150,000 clones, 80% seen once. The clonotype comes from a middle-aged man in good health and CMV-seronegative. The sequencing input was PBMCs.

The CDR3 coding sequence is TGTGCCAGCAGTGAGAGGGAGGCAGAAGCTTTCTTT. Protein product: CASSEREAEAFF. This sequence joins TRBV2 and TRBJ1-1; D is uncertain. The CDR3 has 12 residues. Germline assignment: CDR1 SNHLY and CDR2 FYNNEI. V was shortened by 3 bases and J by 8 bases, with 10 bases between the two germline ends. Using reference TRBV2 and TRBJ1-1 for the parts outside the CDR3, the full variable domain is EPEVTQTPSHQVTQMGQEVILRCVPISNHLYFYWYRQILGQKVEFLVSFYNNEISEKSEIFDDQFSVERPDGSNFTLKIRSTKLEDSAMYFCASSEREAEAFFGQGTRLTVV.